Reported below is one TCR beta chain. The data were taken from a study of blood T cell repertoires in COVID-19. Across the whole study: Some COVID-19 samples were acute and others convalescent; all came from the United States, Italy and Spain. Nucleic acid was either cDNA or gDNA, and it came from T cells, B-cell-depleted T cells, or PBMCs.

This CDR3 has 20 amino acids. Germline V gene sequence: CDR1 SGDLS, CDR2 YYNGEE. The V segment lost 4 bases and the J segment 0 bases; nucleotides outside the gene matches: 15. Sequenced by immunoSEQ multiplex PCR; TCRdb stores in-frame clones only, minus some. The profile shows 110,000 or so clones, around nine tenths of them singletons. The sample comprised peripheral blood. The V and J genes are TRBV9 and TRBJ2-3, with 12 bases aligning to TRBD2. The sequence was collected from a woman aged 45 to 65 with acute or convalescent COVID-19. CDR3 sequence: CASSRFGSSGGASSTDTQYF. CDR3 bases: TGTGCCAGCAGCCGATTCGGGTCTAGCGGGGGGGCCTCGAGCACAGATACGCAGTATTTT.